This passage covers 24 T cell receptor beta chains from one sample sequenced in a study of blood T cell repertoires in COVID-19. Clones were read by immunoSEQ multiplex PCR, and TCRdb kept only the in-frame ones, dropping some. The sample records about 260,000 clones, around 89% being singletons. The sequenced sample was PBMCs or T cells enriched from blood (not recorded which). These receptors originate from a woman aged 18-29 years who had recovered from COVID-19.

The rearrangement uses TRBV3-1 (or the pseudogene TRBV3-2) and TRBJ1-1, with 8 bases lining up with TRBD1. CDR1 and CDR2 (germline): LGHDT, YNNKEL (reference sequence). This CDR3 region has 15 residues. The V and J ends lost 4 bases and 0 bases, in that order; junction bases with no gene match: 4. CDR3 DNA: TGTGCCAGCAGCCTAGGACAGGGCATGAACACTGAAGCTTTCTTT. Translated: CASSLGQGMNTEAFF.

V gene TRBV5-6 combines with J gene TRBJ1-5, with 8 bases lining up with TRBD1. In germline, CDR1 is SGHDT, CDR2 YYEEEE. The CDR3 is 15 amino acids. V lost 4 bases to trimming and J lost 2 bases; unmatched junction nucleotides: 5. CDR3 protein: CASSVRGLGNQPQHF. The CDR3, as DNA: TGTGCCAGCAGCGTCAGGGGGCTCGGCAATCAGCCCCAGCATTTT. The full variable domain, its missing parts supplied by reference TRBV5-6 and TRBJ1-5, is DAGVTQSPTHLIKTRGQQVTLRCSPKSGHDTVSWYQQALGQGPQFIFQYYEEEERQRGNFPDRFSGHQFPNYSSELNVNALLLGDSALYLCASSVRGLGNQPQHFGDGTRLSIL.

As concerns this clone: This sample also contains other DNA sequences that code for the same CDR3. The chain carries TRBV25-1 and TRBJ1-6; 8 bases agree with TRBD1. V trimming: 4 bases; J trimming: 7 bases; junction bases outside the gene matches: 0. Looked up from germline, CDR1 is MGHDK and CDR2 is SYGVNS. The CDR3 runs to 13 residues. The CDR3 loop is CASSGQGNSPLHF. For the CDR3, the DNA is TGTGCCAGCAGTGGACAGGGGAATTCACCCCTCCACTTT.

The chain joins TRBV7-2 to TRBJ2-7; 7 positions agree with TRBD2. Germline trimming cut 0 bases from V and 3 bases from J; bases unmatched to any gene: 2. The CDR3 sequence is 14 residues long. Germline V gene sequence: CDR1 SGHTA, CDR2 FQGNSA. CDR3: CASSLAAGIYEQYF. DNA of the CDR3: TGTGCCAGCAGCTTAGCAGCGGGGATCTACGAGCAGTACTTC.

The DNA for the CDR3 is TGTGCCAGCAGTTTAGGAAGCGGGGGGGCATCCAATGAGCAGTTCTTC. Translated, it gives CASSLGSGGASNEQFF. The rearrangement uses TRBV27 and TRBJ2-1, with TRBD2 matching 10 bases. Trimming took 2 bases from V and 6 from J; bases not matched to a gene: 7. CDR1 and CDR2 from the germline V gene are MNHEY and SMNVEV (reference sequence). The CDR3 spans 16 residues.

The chain carries TRBV3-1 (or the pseudogene TRBV3-2) and TRBJ1-6; D is perhaps TRBD1 (5 bases). Trimming left V 1 base short and J 7 bases short, with 11 bases between. The CDR3 length is 15 residues. Germline CDR1 reads LGHDT; CDR2 reads YNNKEL (reference sequence). CDR3 protein: CASSQGNRRNSPLHF. CDR3 DNA sequence: TGTGCCAGCAGCCAAGGGAACAGGCGAAATTCACCCCTCCACTTT.

The count of this clone is one. V gene TRBV2 combines with J gene TRBJ1-6; 7 nucleotides match TRBD1. J was trimmed by 10 bases and V by 6 bases; bases with no gene match: 6. Germline CDR1 reads SNHLY; CDR2 reads FYNNEI. CDR3 length: 13 residues. Written as DNA, the CDR3 is TGTGCCAGCAGAGGACAGGCGGAATCACCCCTCCACTTT. It encodes CASRGQAESPLHF.

The chain has TRBV28 and TRBJ1-2; D possibly corresponds to TRBD1 (6 bases). This CDR3 has 14 amino acids. V was pared by 6 bases and J by 0 bases, with 11 bases between. Germline CDR1 is MDHEN and CDR2 is SYDVKM. The CDR3 here is CASSLGGPNYGYTF. CDR3 coding DNA: TGTGCCAGCAGCTTGGGGGGGCCTAACTATGGCTACACCTTC.

The CDR3 sequence is CASSKGVALEARTEAFF. CDR3 bases: TGTGCCAGCAGCAAAGGGGTGGCCCTTGAGGCTCGAACTGAAGCTTTCTTT. The chain carries TRBV5-4 and TRBJ1-1; D perhaps matches TRBD1 (5 bases). V lost 4 bases and J lost 5, with 24 bases in between. The germline CDR1 and CDR2 sequences are SGHNT and YYREEE (reference sequence). This CDR3 spans 17 amino acids.

The chain links TRBV4-2 to TRBJ2-3; D is possibly TRBD1 (6 bases). Trimming cost V 0 bases and J 9 bases, with 10 bases left between them. CDR3 length equals 13 residues. Germline CDR1 reads LGHNA; CDR2 reads YNFKEQ. The CDR3 DNA follows: TGTGCCAGCAGCCAAGAGGGGGCCCCGACGCAGTATTTT. It encodes CASSQEGAPTQYF.

CDR3 amino acids: CASSEFSGPQDYGYTF. CDR3 sequence (DNA): TGTGCCAGCAGTGAATTCAGTGGGCCTCAGGACTATGGCTACACCTTC. This chain links TRBV25-1 with TRBJ1-2; D not resolved. Germline CDR1 MGHDK, CDR2 SYGVNS. The CDR3 runs to 16 residues. Between the trimmed V and J ends, which lost 1 base and 3 bases, there was a span of 15 bases.

This clone was seen more than once but under ten times. The V gene is TRBV3-1 (or the pseudogene TRBV3-2), the J gene TRBJ2-2; weak D call: TRBD2 (5 bases). This CDR3 is 12 amino acids long. With 11 bases removed from V and 7 bases from J, the gap between germline ends came to 14 bases. From germline, CDR1 is LGHDT and CDR2 YNNKEL (reference sequence). Here the CDR3 reads CAAGRSGGELFF. The CDR3 DNA reads TGTGCCGCCGGGCGGAGCGGCGGGGAGCTGTTTTTT.

The chain links TRBV27 to TRBJ1-5; D gene unclear. Germline-derived CDR1 and CDR2 are MNHEY and SMNVEV (reference sequence). The CDR3 runs 13 residues. V was clipped by 10 bases and J by 4 bases, with 14 bases between them. The chain's CDR3 is CATRLTVNQPQHF. As DNA, the CDR3 is TGTGCCACTCGACTCACCGTTAATCAGCCCCAGCATTTT.

Only a few counts were recorded for this clone. V gene TRBV18 combines with J gene TRBJ2-7; D uncertain. The germline gives CDR1 KGHSH, CDR2 LQKENI. The CDR3 runs 15 residues. V lost 3 bases and J lost 0, with 12 bases in between. CDR3 sequence: CASSPRGSSSYEQYF. The DNA of the CDR3 is TGTGCCAGCTCACCCCGCGGATCAAGCTCCTACGAGCAGTACTTC.

The rearrangement links TRBV3-1 (or the pseudogene TRBV3-2) to TRBJ2-3; 13 bases are a match to TRBD2. Unmatched junction bases numbered 5, after V lost 0 bases and J lost 5 bases. This CDR3 region has 17 residues. Germline V gives CDR1 LGHDT, CDR2 YNNKEL (reference sequence). The DNA for the CDR3 is TGTGCCAGCAGCCAAGACTCCTGGACTAGCGGGGGAGATACGCAGTATTTT. It translates to CASSQDSWTSGGDTQYF.

The table lists this clone with a few counts. This chain uses TRBV19 with TRBJ1-5; D gene unclear. The CDR3 spans 13 residues. Per the germline V gene, CDR1 is LNHDA and CDR2 is SQIVND (reference sequence). V was pared by 7 bases and J by 1 base, with 8 bases between. Written as DNA, the CDR3 is TGTGCCAGTACGGTGATGAGCAATCAGCCCCAGCATTTT. Translated, it gives CASTVMSNQPQHF.

The V call is TRBV5-5, the J call TRBJ1-2; D remains ambiguous. CDR3 length equals 15 residues. V was trimmed by 0 bases and J by 2 bases, leaving 11 bases between them. CDR1 SGHKS and CDR2 YYEKEE come from the germline V gene (reference sequence). The CDR3 DNA is TGTGCCAGCAGCTTGGGACACGCAGGCAACTATGGCTACACCTTC. It specifies CASSLGHAGNYGYTF.

The chain joins TRBV30 to TRBJ1-2, with D possibly being TRBD1 (6 bases). The CDR3 has 14 residues. Germline CDR1 GTSNPN, CDR2 SVGIG (reference sequence). V was pared by 4 bases and J by 8 bases, with 20 bases between. CDR3 sequence reads: CAWTKIQRGKGYTF. CDR3 nucleotides: TGTGCCTGGACCAAAATCCAAAGGGGGAAGGGCTACACCTTC.

This clone was seen only once. The chain has TRBV15 and TRBJ2-6, with no clear D. The CDR3 runs 16 residues. Germline lookup yields CDR1 LNHNV and CDR2 YYDKDF (reference sequence). V gave up 0 bases and J gave up 0 bases, with 6 bases separating them. CDR3 in amino acids: CATSRERSSGANVLTF. The CDR3 DNA reads TGTGCCACCAGCAGAGAGCGGAGCTCTGGGGCCAACGTCCTGACTTTC.

The chain links TRBV28 to TRBJ2-3, with D possibly matching TRBD1 (5 bases). Trimming stripped 3 bases from V and 2 bases from J, with 9 bases between. Germline lookup yields CDR1 MDHEN and CDR2 SYDVKM. The length of the CDR3 is 14 residues. CDR3 in amino acids: CASSFPGFTDTQYF. CDR3 DNA: TGTGCCAGCAGTTTCCCAGGGTTCACAGATACGCAGTATTTT. Drawing the rest from reference TRBV28 and TRBJ2-3, the complete variable domain is DVKVTQSSRYLVKRTGEKVFLECVQDMDHENMFWYRQDPGLGLRLIYFSYDVKMKEKGDIPEGYSVSREKKERFSLILESASTNQTSMYLCASSFPGFTDTQYFGPGTRLTVL.

The chain uses TRBV12-3 or TRBV12-4 and TRBJ2-5; tentatively, D is TRBD1 (6 bases). The CDR3 totals 12 residues. V dropped 8 bases and J dropped 0 bases, with 7 bases sitting between them. The DNA for the CDR3 is TGTGCCAGCTGGGACAACCAAGAGACCCAGTACTTC. It translates to CASWDNQETQYF.

This chain links TRBV28 with TRBJ1-5; TRBD1 aligns across 7 bases. V was pared by 5 bases and J by 6 bases, with 7 bases of the junction left unmatched. Germline assignment: CDR1 MDHEN and CDR2 SYDVKM. This CDR3 has 14 amino acids. In nucleotides, the CDR3 is TGTGCCAGCAGTCATAGGGGGCGCAGTCAGCCCCAGCATTTT. Protein sequence: CASSHRGRSQPQHF. Full variable domain (missing parts from reference TRBV28 and TRBJ1-5): DVKVTQSSRYLVKRTGEKVFLECVQDMDHENMFWYRQDPGLGLRLIYFSYDVKMKEKGDIPEGYSVSREKKERFSLILESASTNQTSMYLCASSHRGRSQPQHFGDGTRLSIL.

This clone was detected once. This sequence joins TRBV18 and TRBJ1-1, with D possibly TRBD1 on 6 matching bases. Germline V gene lookup returns CDR1 KGHSH and CDR2 LQKENI. This CDR3 has 13 amino acids. Trimming shortened V by 3 bases and J by 6 bases, and 11 bases separated the two germline ends. CDR3 loop: CASSPDRWAEAFF. CDR3 nucleotides: TGTGCCAGCTCACCCGACAGGTGGGCTGAAGCTTTCTTT.

The chain carries TRBV5-6 and TRBJ1-1; D is uncertain. The CDR3 is 13 residues long. CDR1 is SGHDT and CDR2 is YYEEEE in the germline V gene. The ends were cut back, 4 bases at V and 1 base at J, with 8 bases in the middle. CDR3 in DNA: TGTGCCAGCAGCGCGGACTCGAACACTGAAGCTTTCTTT. It specifies CASSADSNTEAFF.